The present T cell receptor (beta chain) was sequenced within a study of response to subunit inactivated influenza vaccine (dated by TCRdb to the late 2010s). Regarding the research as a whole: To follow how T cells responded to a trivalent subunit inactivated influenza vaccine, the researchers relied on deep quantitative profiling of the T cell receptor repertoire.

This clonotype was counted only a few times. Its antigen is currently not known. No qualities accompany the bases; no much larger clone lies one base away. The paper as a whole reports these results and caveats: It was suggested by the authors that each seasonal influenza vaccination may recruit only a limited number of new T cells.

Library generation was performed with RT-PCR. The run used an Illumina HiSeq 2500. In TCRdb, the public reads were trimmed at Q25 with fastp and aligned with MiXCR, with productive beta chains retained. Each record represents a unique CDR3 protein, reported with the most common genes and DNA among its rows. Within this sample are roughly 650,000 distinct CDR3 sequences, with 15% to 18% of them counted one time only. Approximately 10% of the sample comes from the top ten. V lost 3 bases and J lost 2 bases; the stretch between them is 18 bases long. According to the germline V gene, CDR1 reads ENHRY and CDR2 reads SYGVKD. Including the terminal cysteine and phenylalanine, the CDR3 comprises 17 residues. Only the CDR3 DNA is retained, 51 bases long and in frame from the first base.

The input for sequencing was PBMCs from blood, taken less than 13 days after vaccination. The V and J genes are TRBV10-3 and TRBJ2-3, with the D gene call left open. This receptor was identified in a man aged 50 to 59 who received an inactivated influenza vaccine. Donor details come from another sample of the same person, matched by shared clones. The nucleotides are TGTGCCATCAGTGATAGTTTTGGGTTTTCCTTCACAGATACGCAGTATTTT. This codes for CAISDSFGFSFTDTQYF.